The sequence of this T cell receptor (beta chain) was determined in a study of blood T cell repertoires in COVID-19. Study information: COVID-19 samples, acute and convalescent, were from the United States, Italy and Spain. The analysed material was cDNA or gDNA that came from T cells, B-cell-depleted T cells, or PBMCs.

CDR1 and CDR2 from the germline V gene are MDHEN and SYDVKM. The germline V and J ends were trimmed by 7 bases and 6 bases, with 6 bases remaining between them. The CDR3 spans 11 residues. Original data processing: Amplifying reference gene primers gave estimates of nucleated cell counts. Produced via immunoSEQ multiplex PCR; TCRdb's table is partial and in-frame only. V, J and clone size reflect that table, while D and trimming were determined from the DNA. The table shows 35,000 to 45,000 clones, with roughly 80% occurring only once. The rearrangement joins TRBV28 to TRBJ2-2; D uncertain. Sequences were obtained from peripheral blood. The sequence derives from a man in his 70s with acute or convalescent COVID-19. CDR3 DNA: TGTGCCAGCAATTTCGCCGGGGAGCTGTTTTTT. This translates into CASNFAGELFF. Complete variable domain (other parts from reference TRBV28 and TRBJ2-2): DVKVTQSSRYLVKRTGEKVFLECVQDMDHENMFWYRQDPGLGLRLIYFSYDVKMKEKGDIPEGYSVSREKKERFSLILESASTNQTSMYLCASNFAGELFFGEGSRLTVL.